This T cell receptor (beta chain) was recovered during a study of blood T cell repertoires in COVID-19. Overall study context: The United States, Italy and Spain provided the acute and convalescent COVID-19 samples. PBMCs, B-cell-depleted T cells, or T cells provided the cDNA or gDNA that made up the material.

Original analysis: Amplification from reference gene primers served as the basis for estimated nucleated cell counts. TCRdb's table, derived via immunoSEQ multiplex PCR, lists solely in-frame clones and lacks some. V, J and clone size are those of that table, while D and trimming were read from the DNA. The sample lists approximately 250,000 clones; over 70% were seen once. The CDR3 has 15 amino acids. Per germline, CDR1 SGHRS and CDR2 YFSETQ. V lost 3 bases to trimming and J lost 2 bases, with 14 bases between them. This clone was counted once. This clonotype originated in a human donor in a cohort sampled during active COVID-19. V is TRBV5-1 and J is TRBJ1-2, with a weak D call TRBD1 (6 bases). The sample was peripheral blood. CDR3 DNA sequence: TGCGCCAGCAGCTCCCGGGATCAGGGGAACTATGGCTACACCTTC. This gives the protein CASSSRDQGNYGYTF.